Below, 12 T cell receptor beta chains from the same sample are listed, as sequenced in a study of cytomegalovirus exposure and HLA in healthy donors (dated by TCRdb to the late 2010s). The receptor library was made with the immunoSEQ multiplex PCR assay. For the multiplex PCR, a mixture combining 60 forward primers for TCR Vbeta segments and 13 reverse primers for TCR Jbeta segments was used. The table was pulled from immuneACCESS by TCRdb, which kept in-frame rearrangements only. Such tables lose some clones; where checked, under half of the loss comes from unresolved V genes, and the rest has no known cause. In this sample the table shows some 180,000 clones, 70% to 85% of which occur a single time. About 3.8% of the sample lies in the top ten. Sequencing was carried out using PBMCs. The receptors here all came from a woman aged 55-70 years in good health and CMV-seropositive.

The chain carries TRBV4-1 and TRBJ2-7, with TRBD1 identical over 11 bases. Germline CDR1 and CDR2: MGHRA and YSYEKL. CDR3 length equals 19 residues. After removal of 4 bases from V and 3 bases from J, the junction contained 17 bases not matched to a gene. This CDR3 is CASSPGGQGVQGLIYEQYF. DNA of the CDR3: TGCGCCAGCAGCCCAGGGGGACAGGGGGTTCAGGGACTGATCTACGAGCAGTACTTC.

The rearrangement joins TRBV2 to TRBJ1-5; D remains unclear. This CDR3 has 15 residues. Germline CDR1 reads SNHLY; CDR2 reads FYNNEI. Trimming cost V 2 bases and J 3 bases, with 11 bases left between them. The CDR3 protein is CASSENRGPNQPQHF. DNA for the CDR3: TGTGCCAGCAGTGAAAACCGGGGTCCCAATCAGCCCCAGCATTTT.

The chain uses TRBV7-2 and TRBJ1-2; 11 bases match TRBD1. Germline CDR1 is SGHTA and CDR2 is FQGNSA. This CDR3 comprises 15 residues. Germline trimming cut 6 bases from V and 5 bases from J; bases unmatched to any gene: 8. In DNA, the CDR3 is TGTGCCAGCAGTTCCCGGGACAGGGGGGAATATGGCTACACCTTC. Translated: CASSSRDRGEYGYTF.

The chain couples TRBV5-3 to TRBJ1-5; 9 bases fit TRBD1. TRBV5-3 falls under the ORF class, with uncertain function. Trimming took 4 bases from V and 0 from J; bases not matched to a gene: 8. CDR3 size: 17 residues. The CDR3 is CARSQDRGRPSNQPQHF. The CDR3 nucleotides are TGTGCCAGAAGCCAAGACAGGGGGAGACCTAGCAATCAGCCCCAGCATTTT.

The CDR3: CASSLPGTDMGYTF. Written as DNA, the CDR3 is TGTGCCAGCTCTCTCCCCGGAACAGACATGGGCTACACCTTC. J is TRBJ1-2 and V is TRBV18; no definite D call. CDR1 KGHSH and CDR2 LQKENI come from the germline V gene. The CDR3 spans 14 residues. Between the trimmed V and J ends, which lost 6 bases and 8 bases, there was a span of 19 bases.

This chain links TRBV9 with TRBJ2-1; TRBD2 matches at 13 bases. Germline lookup yields CDR1 SGDLS and CDR2 YYNGEE. V shed 4 bases, J shed 4 bases, and the junction held 5 bases outside the gene matches. CDR3 length: 16 amino acids. CDR3 in DNA: TGTGCCAGCAGCCCGAGACTAGCGGGAGGTTACAATGAGCAGTTCTTC. It codes for CASSPRLAGGYNEQFF.

V and J are TRBV28 and TRBJ1-2; 8 bases line up with TRBD1. Trimming removed 5 bases from V and 9 bases from J; junction bases left unmatched: 8. This CDR3 has 13 residues. The V gene's germline CDR1 is MDHEN and CDR2 SYDVKM. The CDR3 sequence is CASSLWTGRSYTF. DNA of the CDR3: TGTGCCAGCAGTCTTTGGACAGGGCGCAGCTACACCTTC.

This clone has just one count. The chain joins TRBV7-2 to TRBJ1-1, with TRBD1 matching 7 bases. Germline-derived CDR1 and CDR2 are SGHTA and FQGNSA. The V and J ends lost 5 bases and 2 bases, in that order; junction bases with no gene match: 5. This CDR3 contains 14 residues. The CDR3, as DNA: TGTGCCAGCAGCCGACAGGGTCGTAACACTGAAGCTTTCTTT. Translation: CASSRQGRNTEAFF. Together with reference TRBV7-2 and TRBJ1-1, the CDR3 gives the full variable domain: GAGVSQSPSNKVTEKGKDVELRCDPISGHTALYWYRQSLGQGLEFLIYFQGNSAPDKSGLPSDRFSAERTGGSVSTLTIQRTQQEDSAVYLCASSRQGRNTEAFFGQGTRLTVV.

This clone was recorded a few times. The chain recombines TRBV29-1 with TRBJ2-7; TRBD2 might be the D (7 bases). The V gene lost 6 bases and the J gene lost 3 bases, with 15 bases spanning the gap. Germline V CDR1 and CDR2: SQVTM, ANQGSEA. The CDR3 is 13 amino acids. CDR3 region: CSVGGRGNYEQYF. CDR3 coding DNA: TGCAGCGTGGGGGGGCGGGGAAACTACGAGCAGTACTTC.

The chain carries TRBV19 and TRBJ1-5; tentatively, D is TRBD1 (6 bases). V was trimmed by 6 bases and J by 3 bases, leaving 9 bases between them. This CDR3 contains 13 residues. Looked up from germline, CDR1 is LNHDA and CDR2 is SQIVND (reference sequence). The CDR3 protein is CASSRQDNQPQHF. Written as DNA, the CDR3 is TGTGCCAGTAGCCGACAGGACAATCAGCCCCAGCATTTT. Complete variable domain (other parts from reference TRBV19 and TRBJ1-5): DGGITQSPKYLFRKEGQNVTLSCEQNLNHDAMYWYRQDPGQGLRLIYYSQIVNDFQKGDIAEGYSVSREKKESFPLTVTSAQKNPTAFYLCASSRQDNQPQHFGDGTRLSIL.

The chain is built from TRBV7-2 and TRBJ2-2; 8 nucleotides align to TRBD2. CDR3 length: 16 residues. V lost 8 bases and J lost 5; bases outside the gene matches: 13. Germline CDR1 SGHTA, CDR2 FQGNSA. CDR3 nucleotides: TGTGCCAGCGGACCCTACGGGGGGGCGGATACCGGGGAGCTGTTTTTT. This codes for CASGPYGGADTGELFF.

The chain is built from TRBV7-8 and TRBJ2-7, with D possibly being TRBD1 (6 bases). The CDR3 sequence is 14 residues long. Trimming shortened V by 8 bases and J by 5 bases, and 19 bases separated the two germline ends. In germline, CDR1 is SGHVS, CDR2 FQNEAQ. Written as DNA, the CDR3 is TGTGCCAGCTGGGGTCCCACAGGGAAAGACGAGCAGTACTTC. This codes for CASWGPTGKDEQYF.